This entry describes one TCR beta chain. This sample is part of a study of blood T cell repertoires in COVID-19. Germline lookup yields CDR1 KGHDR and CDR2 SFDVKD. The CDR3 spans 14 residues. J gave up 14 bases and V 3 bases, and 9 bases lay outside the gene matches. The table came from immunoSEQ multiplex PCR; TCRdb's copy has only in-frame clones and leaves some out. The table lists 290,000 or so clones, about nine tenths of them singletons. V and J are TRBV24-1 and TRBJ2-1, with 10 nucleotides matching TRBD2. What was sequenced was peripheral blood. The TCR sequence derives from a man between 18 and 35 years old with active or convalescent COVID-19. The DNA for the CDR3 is TGTGCCACCAGTGATAGGACTAGCGGACTTCGGGAGTTCTTC. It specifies CATSDRTSGLREFF.